Included here is one TCR beta chain sequence, with context. One end of the junction is discordant with germline, which a read error may explain. The CDR3 sequence is 16 residues long. CDR1 and CDR2 from the germline V gene are SGHRS and YFSETQ. This record comes from a study of blood T cells in healthy people across ages. PCR was performed a second time for roughly 7 to 11 cycles using a sample-barcoded 5' primer and a J-beta primer mix. Each cDNA molecule, via a template-switch adaptor with 12 random nucleotides, was tagged. TCRdb re-called the 5' RACE reads through MiXCR, storing one row per CDR3 protein. The sample yields around 1,000,000 distinct CDR3 sequences, about two fifths seen once.

The sequenced sample was blood. The receptor's source is a man between 18 and 35 years old in good health. The gene calls are TRBV5-1 and TRBJ2-3; TRBD2 matches at 10 bases. The CDR3 coding sequence is TGCGCCAACAGCTTGCCACTAGCGGGGTCAACAGATACGCAGTATTTT. This sequence encodes CANSLPLAGSTDTQYF.